The clone carrying this TCR beta chain appeared a single time. The antigen remains undetermined. The data derive from a study of cytomegalovirus exposure and HLA in healthy donors. Study conclusions and caveats: Most sequenced TCRs were rare (though some public TCRs occurred in many donors).

CDR3 length: 16 amino acids. The V and J ends lost 4 bases and 4 bases, in that order; junction bases with no gene match: 8. Germline V gene lookup returns CDR1 MGHRA and CDR2 YSYEKL. PCR primers comprised 60 Vbeta and 13 Jbeta primers. TCRdb keeps only in-frame clones here, not all; method: immunoSEQ multiplex PCR. The repertoire holds approximately 90,000 clones, about three quarters seen once, with around 15% in the top ten. The receptor comes from a woman between 45 and 60 years old in good health and CMV-seropositive. The sample was PBMCs. The chain recombines TRBV4-1 with TRBJ2-5; TRBD2 matches at 11 bases. DNA of the CDR3: TGCGCCAGCAGCCGCGGACTAGCGGGTACTTTAGAGACCCAGTACTTC. Its translation: CASSRGLAGTLETQYF.